This is a list of T cell receptor beta chains from one sample in a study of cytomegalovirus exposure and HLA in healthy donors. The table came from immunoSEQ multiplex PCR; TCRdb's copy has only in-frame clones and leaves some out. The sample shows 130,000 to 150,000 clones, about four fifths of them seen only once. Source material: PBMCs. The receptors were gathered from a man in his forties in good health and CMV-seropositive. CDR3s include the opening cysteine and the closing phenylalanine or tryptophan. Fields, in order: V gene, clone size, J gene, D gene, CDR3 protein, CDR3 DNA. A D gene is named only where the DNA matches it firmly. Rows may omit the clone size; those that give it use once, few, many or a size class.

>TRBV19|-|TRBJ2-1|TRBD2
CATTSGTPISNEQFF
TGTGCCACCACAAGCGGGACCCCCATATCTAATGAGCAGTTCTTC
>TRBV30|few|TRBJ1-2|TRBD1
CAWRAGTGSLHHYGYTF
TGTGCCTGGAGAGCCGGGACAGGGTCTCTCCACCACTATGGCTACACCTTC
>TRBV4-3|few|TRBJ2-3|TRBD2
CASSQEGVAGVTDTQYF
TGCGCCAGCAGCCAAGAGGGCGTAGCGGGGGTCACAGATACGCAGTATTTT
>TRBV9|few|TRBJ2-1|-
CASSVVQAGDGEQFF
TGTGCCAGCAGCGTAGTCCAAGCAGGGGATGGTGAGCAGTTCTTC
>TRBV11-2|-|TRBJ2-5|-
CASSLDRVHEVETQYF
TGTGCCAGCAGCTTAGACCGGGTGCATGAGGTGGAGACCCAGTACTTC
>TRBV4-3|few|TRBJ2-2|TRBD2
CASSRGGKNGELFF
TGCGCCAGCAGCCGCGGGGGGAAGAACGGGGAGCTGTTTTTT
>TRBV18|-|TRBJ1-4|-
CASSQGANEKLFF
TGTGCCAGCTCACAGGGGGCTAATGAAAAACTGTTTTTT
>TRBV5-6|-|TRBJ2-1|TRBD2
CASSLERGGSYNEQFF
TGTGCCAGCAGCTTGGAGCGGGGGGGCTCCTACAATGAGCAGTTCTTC
>TRBV10-3|few|TRBJ2-7|-
CAISEGPVAYEQYF
TGTGCCATCAGTGAGGGGCCGGTGGCCTACGAGCAGTACTTC
>TRBV9|-|TRBJ2-1|TRBD2
CASSSRTSGSSYNEQFF
TGTGCCAGCAGCTCCCGTACTAGCGGGAGCTCCTACAATGAGCAGTTCTTC
>TRBV30|-|TRBJ1-2|TRBD1
CAWGGQGTYGYTF
TGTGCCTGGGGAGGACAGGGTACCTATGGCTACACCTTC
>TRBV19|-|TRBJ1-5|TRBD1
CASSSGQGMANSNQPQHF
TGTGCCAGTAGTTCTGGACAGGGGATGGCAAATAGCAATCAGCCCCAGCATTTT
>TRBV25-1|-|TRBJ2-7|TRBD2
CASSEFNPGGEQYF
TGTGCCAGCAGTGAATTTAACCCGGGGGGCGAGCAGTACTTC
>TRBV16|once|TRBJ2-1|-
CASSQSSSGNEQFF
TGTGCCAGCAGCCAATCCTCAAGCGGCAATGAGCAGTTCTTC
>TRBV18|-|TRBJ2-2|-
CASSWGDAGGSGELFF
TGTGCCAGCTCATGGGGGGACGCCGGCGGGTCCGGGGAGCTGTTTTTT
>TRBV5-1|-|TRBJ1-4|-
CASSLAQETANEKLFF
TGCGCCAGCAGCTTGGCACAGGAGACGGCTAATGAAAAACTGTTTTTT
>TRBV9|-|TRBJ1-2|TRBD1
CASSASTGTGYTF
TGTGCCAGCAGCGCCTCGACAGGGACTGGCTACACCTTC
>TRBV11-3|-|TRBJ1-1|-
CASSLFMNTEAFF
TGTGCCAGCAGCTTATTCATGAACACTGAAGCTTTCTTT
>TRBV29-1|-|TRBJ1-1|TRBD1
CSGYRGRGEAFF
TGCAGCGGCTACAGGGGGCGAGGTGAAGCTTTCTTT
>TRBV7-7|-|TRBJ2-7|TRBD1
CASSPTGLEDEQYF
TGTGCCAGCAGCCCGACAGGGCTCGAAGACGAGCAGTACTTC
>TRBV5-6|many|TRBJ2-5|-
CASSLGSFRTQYF
TGTGCCAGCAGCTTGGGCAGTTTTCGGACCCAGTACTTC
>TRBV4-1|-|TRBJ1-3|TRBD1
CASSLGTTGNGNTIYF
TGCGCCAGCAGCTTAGGTACGACAGGGAACGGAAACACCATATATTTT
>TRBV30|-|TRBJ2-7|TRBD2
CAWGNVASGRYEQYF
TGTGCCTGGGGGAATGTGGCTAGCGGGAGGTACGAGCAGTACTTC
>TRBV28|-|TRBJ1-5|-
CASTKGTQGSQPQHF
TGTGCCAGCACCAAGGGGACCCAGGGGAGTCAGCCCCAGCATTTT
>TRBV4-3|-|TRBJ1-1|TRBD1
CASSQGVGTGVEAFF
TGCGCCAGCAGCCAAGGGGTAGGGACAGGGGTTGAAGCTTTCTTT
>TRBV19|-|TRBJ2-7|-
CASKGVHYEQYF
TGTGCCAGCAAAGGGGTCCACTACGAGCAGTACTTC